This passage covers 5 T cell receptor beta chains from one sample sequenced in a study of blood T cell repertoires in COVID-19. TCRdb keeps only in-frame clones here, not all; method: immunoSEQ multiplex PCR. The sample has 300,000 to 500,000 clones; approximately 90% are singletons. Sequencing was carried out using PBMCs or T cells enriched from blood (not recorded which). These receptors originate from a woman in her twenties or thirties with acute COVID-19.

V usage is TRBV19 and J usage is TRBJ1-4; 10 bases are shared with TRBD1. Losses at the gene ends were 3 bases for V and 6 bases for J; bases not matched to a gene: 4. The CDR3 has 15 amino acids. Germline V gives CDR1 LNHDA, CDR2 SQIVND (reference sequence). The DNA for the CDR3 is TGTGCCAGTAGTATCCTCGGGACAGGGGATGAAAAACTGTTTTTT. It encodes CASSILGTGDEKLFF.

This chain connects TRBV18 to TRBJ2-3; TRBD1 agrees at 7 bases. Germline values: CDR1 KGHSH, CDR2 LQKENI. V shed 6 bases, J shed 0 bases, and the junction held 3 bases outside the gene matches. The CDR3 length is 14 residues. The CDR3 bases are TGTGCCAGCTCCGGGACAGTCAGCACAGATACGCAGTATTTT. This gives the protein CASSGTVSTDTQYF.

The chain is built from TRBV30 and TRBJ2-7; weak D call: TRBD1 (5 bases). The V and J ends lost 5 bases and 0 bases respectively, with 8 bases between them. The CDR3 is 12 residues long. Per the germline V gene, CDR1 is GTSNPN and CDR2 is SVGIG (reference sequence). CDR3 residues: CAWGAASYEQYF. The CDR3, as DNA: TGTGCCTGGGGGGCGGCCTCCTACGAGCAGTACTTC.

The chain uses TRBV7-3 and TRBJ2-1; TRBD2 aligns across 8 bases. V lost 3 bases to trimming and J lost 8 bases; unmatched junction nucleotides: 9. This CDR3 comprises 15 residues. Germline CDR1 reads SGHTA; CDR2 reads FQGTGA. CDR3 DNA: TGTGCCAGCAGCTTCAGACGGGGACTAGATTATGAGCAGTTCTTC. Protein product: CASSFRRGLDYEQFF.

This clone was observed a handful of times. The rearrangement uses TRBV27 and TRBJ1-4, with no clear D. CDR1 is MNHEY and CDR2 is SMNVEV in the germline V gene (reference sequence). The V and J ends lost 4 bases and 8 bases respectively, with 11 bases between them. This CDR3 is built from 13 residues. CDR3 bases: TGTGCCAGCAGTTCCTCGGTGAGAGAAAAACTGTTTTTT. This encodes CASSSSVREKLFF.